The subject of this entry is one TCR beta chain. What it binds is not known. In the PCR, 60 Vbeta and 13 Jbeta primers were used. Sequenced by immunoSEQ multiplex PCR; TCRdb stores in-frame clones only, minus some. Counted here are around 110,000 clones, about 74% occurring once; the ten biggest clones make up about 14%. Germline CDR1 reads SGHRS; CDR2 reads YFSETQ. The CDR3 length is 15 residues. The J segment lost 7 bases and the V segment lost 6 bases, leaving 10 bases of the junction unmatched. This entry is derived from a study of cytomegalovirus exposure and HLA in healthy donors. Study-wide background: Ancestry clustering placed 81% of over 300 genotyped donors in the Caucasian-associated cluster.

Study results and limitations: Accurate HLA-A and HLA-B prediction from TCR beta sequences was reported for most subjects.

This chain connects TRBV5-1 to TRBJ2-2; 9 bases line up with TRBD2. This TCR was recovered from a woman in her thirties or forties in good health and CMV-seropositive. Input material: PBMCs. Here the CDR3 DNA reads TGCGCCAGCACTAGCGGGATGATTGGTGTCGGGGAGCTGTTTTTT. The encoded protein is CASTSGMIGVGELFF.